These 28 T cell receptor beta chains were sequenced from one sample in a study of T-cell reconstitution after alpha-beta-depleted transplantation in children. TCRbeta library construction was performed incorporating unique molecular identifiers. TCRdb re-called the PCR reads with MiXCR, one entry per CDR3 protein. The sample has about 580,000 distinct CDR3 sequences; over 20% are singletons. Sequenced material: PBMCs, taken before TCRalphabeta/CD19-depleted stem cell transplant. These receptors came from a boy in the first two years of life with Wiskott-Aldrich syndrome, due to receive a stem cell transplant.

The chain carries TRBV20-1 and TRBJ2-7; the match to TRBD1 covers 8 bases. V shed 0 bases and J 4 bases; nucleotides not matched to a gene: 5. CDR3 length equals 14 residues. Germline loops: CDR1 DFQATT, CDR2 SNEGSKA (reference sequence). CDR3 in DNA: TGCAGTGCTAGAGACCGACAGGGGTATTACGAGCAGTACTTC. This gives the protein CSARDRQGYYEQYF.

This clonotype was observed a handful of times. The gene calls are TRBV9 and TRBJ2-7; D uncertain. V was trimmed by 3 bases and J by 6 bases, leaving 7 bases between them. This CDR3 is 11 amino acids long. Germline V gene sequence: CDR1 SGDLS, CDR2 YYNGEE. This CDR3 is CASSGLGEQYF. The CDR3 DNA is TGTGCCAGCAGCGGCCTCGGCGAGCAGTACTTC. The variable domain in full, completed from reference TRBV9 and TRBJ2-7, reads DSGVTQTPKHLITATGQRVTLRCSPRSGDLSVYWYQQSLDQGLQFLIQYYNGEERAKGNILERFSAQQFPDLHSELNLSSLELGDSALYFCASSGLGEQYFGPGTRLTVT.

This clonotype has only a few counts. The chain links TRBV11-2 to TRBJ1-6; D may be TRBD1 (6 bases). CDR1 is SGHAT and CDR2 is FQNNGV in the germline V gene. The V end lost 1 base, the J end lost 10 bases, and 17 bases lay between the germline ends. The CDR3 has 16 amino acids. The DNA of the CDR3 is TGTGCCAGCAGCTTAGGGTTTTGGACAGAGGACTCACCCCTCCACTTT. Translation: CASSLGFWTEDSPLHF.

The CDR3 DNA sequence: TGTGCCAGCAGCTTAGGCGGACAGATATATGTGACCCAGTACTTC. It translates to CASSLGGQIYVTQYF. The chain joins TRBV7-6 to TRBJ2-5; maybe TRBD1 (6 bases). Trimming left V 1 base short and J 7 bases short, with 16 bases between. CDR1 SGHVS and CDR2 FNYEAQ come from the germline V gene. The CDR3 contains 15 residues.

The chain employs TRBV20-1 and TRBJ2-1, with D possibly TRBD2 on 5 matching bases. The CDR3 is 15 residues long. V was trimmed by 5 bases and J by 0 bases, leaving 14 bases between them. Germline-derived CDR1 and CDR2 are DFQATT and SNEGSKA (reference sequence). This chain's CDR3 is CSAFGLSSSYNEQFF. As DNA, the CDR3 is TGCAGTGCTTTCGGACTGTCAAGCTCCTACAATGAGCAGTTCTTC.

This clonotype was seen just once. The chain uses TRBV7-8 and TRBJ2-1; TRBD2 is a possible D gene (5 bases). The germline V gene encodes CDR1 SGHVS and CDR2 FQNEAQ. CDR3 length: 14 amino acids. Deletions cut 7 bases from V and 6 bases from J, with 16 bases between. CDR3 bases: TGTGCCAGCATCAGGACCCAGGCGGGCAATGAGCAGTTCTTC. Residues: CASIRTQAGNEQFF.

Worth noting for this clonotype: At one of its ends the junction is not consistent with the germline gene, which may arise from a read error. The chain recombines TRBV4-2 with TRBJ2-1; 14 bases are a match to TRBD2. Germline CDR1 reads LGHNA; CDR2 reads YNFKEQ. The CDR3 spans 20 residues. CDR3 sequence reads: CASSPQRRLAGGVSHNEQFF. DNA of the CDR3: TGTGCCAGCAGCCCTCAAAGGCGACTAGCGGGAGGGGTCTCCCACAATGAGCAGTTCTTC.

The CDR3 loop is CASSLELDNYGYTF. For the CDR3, the DNA is TGTGCCAGCAGTTTAGAGTTGGATAACTATGGCTACACCTTC. The chain is built from TRBV12-3 or TRBV12-4 and TRBJ1-2, with no clear D. The V end was cut by 1 base, the J end by 1 base, with 7 bases between. The CDR3 runs to 14 residues.

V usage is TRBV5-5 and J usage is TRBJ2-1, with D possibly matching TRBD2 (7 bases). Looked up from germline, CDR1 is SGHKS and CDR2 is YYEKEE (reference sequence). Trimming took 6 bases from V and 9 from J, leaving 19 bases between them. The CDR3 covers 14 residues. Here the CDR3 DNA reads TGTGCCAGCACCAAGGGGGGGGAGTGGGGTGAGCAGTTCTTC. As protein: CASTKGGEWGEQFF.

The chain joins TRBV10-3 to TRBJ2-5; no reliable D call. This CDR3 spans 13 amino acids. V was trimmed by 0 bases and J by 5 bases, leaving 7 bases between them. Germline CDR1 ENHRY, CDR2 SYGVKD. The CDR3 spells CAISESTLETQYF. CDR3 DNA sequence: TGTGCCATCAGTGAGTCGACGTTGGAGACCCAGTACTTC.

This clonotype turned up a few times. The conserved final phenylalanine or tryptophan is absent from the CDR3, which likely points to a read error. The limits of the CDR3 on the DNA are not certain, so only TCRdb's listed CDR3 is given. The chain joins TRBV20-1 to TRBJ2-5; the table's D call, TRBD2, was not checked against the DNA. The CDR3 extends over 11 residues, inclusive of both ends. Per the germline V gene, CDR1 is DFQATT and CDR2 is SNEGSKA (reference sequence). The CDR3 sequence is CSARDRAISSI.

The DNA for the CDR3 is TGCAGTGCTAGAGTGGCTAGCGTGAAAAGTGAGCAGTTCTTC. Its protein product is CSARVASVKSEQFF. This chain connects TRBV20-1 to TRBJ2-1, with D maybe TRBD2 (6 bases). CDR3 length: 14 amino acids. CDR1 is DFQATT and CDR2 is SNEGSKA in the germline V gene (reference sequence). The V end lost 1 base, the J end lost 9 bases, and 16 bases lay between the germline ends.

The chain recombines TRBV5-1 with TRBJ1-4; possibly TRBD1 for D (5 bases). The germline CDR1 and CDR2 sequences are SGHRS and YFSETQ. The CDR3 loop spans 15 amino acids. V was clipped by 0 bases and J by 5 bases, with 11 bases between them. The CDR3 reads CASSLGGRKNEKLFF. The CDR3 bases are TGCGCCAGCAGCTTGGGGGGCAGGAAGAATGAAAAACTGTTTTTT. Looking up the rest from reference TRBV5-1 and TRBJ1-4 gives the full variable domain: KAGVTQTPRYLIKTRGQQVTLSCSPISGHRSVSWYQQTPGQGLQFLFEYFSETQRNKGNFPGRFSGRQFSNSRSEMNVSTLELGDSALYLCASSLGGRKNEKLFFGSGTQLSVL.

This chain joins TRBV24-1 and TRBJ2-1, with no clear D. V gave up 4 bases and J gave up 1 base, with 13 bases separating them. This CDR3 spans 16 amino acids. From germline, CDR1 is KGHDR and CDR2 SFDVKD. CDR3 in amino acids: CATSDLSSQSYNEQFF. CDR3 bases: TGTGCCACCAGTGACCTCTCCTCGCAATCCTACAATGAGCAGTTCTTC.

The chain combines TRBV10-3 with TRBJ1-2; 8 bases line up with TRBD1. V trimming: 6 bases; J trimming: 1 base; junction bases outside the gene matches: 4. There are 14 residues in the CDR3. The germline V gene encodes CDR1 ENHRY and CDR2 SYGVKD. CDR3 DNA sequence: TGTGCCATCAGAGCGGACAGGGTTAACTATGGCTACACCTTC. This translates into CAIRADRVNYGYTF.

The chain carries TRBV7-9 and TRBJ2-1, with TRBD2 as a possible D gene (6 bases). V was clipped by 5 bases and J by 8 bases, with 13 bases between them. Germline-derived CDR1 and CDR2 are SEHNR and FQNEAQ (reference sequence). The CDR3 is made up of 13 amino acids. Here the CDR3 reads CASSRRETDEQFF. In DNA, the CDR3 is TGTGCCAGCAGCCGACGGGAGACGGATGAGCAGTTCTTC.

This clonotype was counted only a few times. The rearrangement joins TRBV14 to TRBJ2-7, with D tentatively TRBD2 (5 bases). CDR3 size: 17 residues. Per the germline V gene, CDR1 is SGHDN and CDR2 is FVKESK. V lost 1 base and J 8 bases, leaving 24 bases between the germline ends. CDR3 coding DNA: TGTGCCAGCAGCCAAGTAATGGGGAAAGCGGATCTTAATAAGCAGTACTTC. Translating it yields CASSQVMGKADLNKQYF. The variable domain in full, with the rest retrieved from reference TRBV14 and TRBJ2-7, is EAGVTQFPSHSVIEKGQTVTLRCDPISGHDNLYWYRRVMGKEIKFLLHFVKESKQDESGMPNNRFLAERTGGTYSTLKVQPAELEDSGVYFCASSQVMGKADLNKQYFGPGTRLTVT.

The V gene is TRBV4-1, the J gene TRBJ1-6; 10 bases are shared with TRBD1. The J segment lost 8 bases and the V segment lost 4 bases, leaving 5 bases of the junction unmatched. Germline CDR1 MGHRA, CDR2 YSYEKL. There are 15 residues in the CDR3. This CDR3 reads CASSRDGTGDSPLHF. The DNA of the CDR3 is TGCGCCAGCAGCCGAGATGGGACAGGGGATTCACCCCTCCACTTT.

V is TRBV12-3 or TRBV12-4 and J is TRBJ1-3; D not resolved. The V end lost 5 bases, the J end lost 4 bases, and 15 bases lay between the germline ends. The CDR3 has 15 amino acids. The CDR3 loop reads CASSLRGVKGNTIYF. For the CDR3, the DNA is TGTGCCAGCAGTCTCCGTGGGGTAAAGGGAAACACCATATATTTT.

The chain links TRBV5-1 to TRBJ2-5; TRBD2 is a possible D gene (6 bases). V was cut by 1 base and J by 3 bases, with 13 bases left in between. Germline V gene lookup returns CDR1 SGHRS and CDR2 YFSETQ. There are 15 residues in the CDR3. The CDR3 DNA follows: TGCGCCAGCAGCTTGCCGGGACGGGAGAAAGAGACCCAGTACTTC. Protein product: CASSLPGREKETQYF. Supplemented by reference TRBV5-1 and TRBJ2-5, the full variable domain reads KAGVTQTPRYLIKTRGQQVTLSCSPISGHRSVSWYQQTPGQGLQFLFEYFSETQRNKGNFPGRFSGRQFSNSRSEMNVSTLELGDSALYLCASSLPGREKETQYFGPGTRLLVL.

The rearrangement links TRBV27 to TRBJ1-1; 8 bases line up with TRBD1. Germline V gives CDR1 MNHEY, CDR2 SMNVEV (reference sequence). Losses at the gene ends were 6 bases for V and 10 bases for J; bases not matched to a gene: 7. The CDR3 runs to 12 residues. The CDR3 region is CASSKTGVRAFF. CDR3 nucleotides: TGTGCCAGCAGCAAGACAGGGGTTCGAGCTTTCTTT.

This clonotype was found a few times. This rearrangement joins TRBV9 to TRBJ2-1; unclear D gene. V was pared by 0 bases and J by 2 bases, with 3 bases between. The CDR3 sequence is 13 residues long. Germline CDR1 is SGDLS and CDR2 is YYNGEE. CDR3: CASSVDAYNEQFF. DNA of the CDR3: TGTGCCAGCAGCGTAGACGCCTACAATGAGCAGTTCTTC.

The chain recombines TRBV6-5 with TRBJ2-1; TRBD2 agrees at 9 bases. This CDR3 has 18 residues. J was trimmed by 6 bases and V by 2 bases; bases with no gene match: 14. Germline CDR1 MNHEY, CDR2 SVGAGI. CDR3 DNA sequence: TGTGCCAGCAGTTACGGGGTTGGGCTAGCGGGAAAATTCAATGAGCAGTTCTTC. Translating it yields CASSYGVGLAGKFNEQFF.

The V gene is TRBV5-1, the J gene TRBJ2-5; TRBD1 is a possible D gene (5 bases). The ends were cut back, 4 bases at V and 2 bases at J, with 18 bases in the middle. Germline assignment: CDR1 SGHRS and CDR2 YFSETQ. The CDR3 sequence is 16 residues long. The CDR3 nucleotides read TGCGCCAGCAGCGCCCCTGATGGGGCGCCGCAAGAGACCCAGTACTTC. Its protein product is CASSAPDGAPQETQYF.

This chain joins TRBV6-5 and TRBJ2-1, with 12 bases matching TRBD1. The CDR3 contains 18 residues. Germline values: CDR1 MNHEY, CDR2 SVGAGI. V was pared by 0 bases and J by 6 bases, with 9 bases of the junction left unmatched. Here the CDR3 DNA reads TGTGCCAGCAGTTACTCATGGTCGGGACAGGGGGCAGGCAATGAGCAGTTCTTC. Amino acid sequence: CASSYSWSGQGAGNEQFF.

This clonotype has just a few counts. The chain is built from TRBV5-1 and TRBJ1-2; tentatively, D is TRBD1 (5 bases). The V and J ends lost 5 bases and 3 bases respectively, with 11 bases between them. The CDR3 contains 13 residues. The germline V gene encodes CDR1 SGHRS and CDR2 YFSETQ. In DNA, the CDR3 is TGCGCCAGCAGACTTGGGGACGACTATGGCTACACCTTC. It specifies CASRLGDDYGYTF. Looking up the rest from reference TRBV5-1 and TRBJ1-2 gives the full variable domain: KAGVTQTPRYLIKTRGQQVTLSCSPISGHRSVSWYQQTPGQGLQFLFEYFSETQRNKGNFPGRFSGRQFSNSRSEMNVSTLELGDSALYLCASRLGDDYGYTFGSGTRLTVV.

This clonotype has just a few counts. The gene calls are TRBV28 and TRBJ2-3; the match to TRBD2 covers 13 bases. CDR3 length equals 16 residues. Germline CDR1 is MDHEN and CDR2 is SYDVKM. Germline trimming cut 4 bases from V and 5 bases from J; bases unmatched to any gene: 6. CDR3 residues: CASSSGLAGVLDTQYF. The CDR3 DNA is TGTGCCAGCAGTTCCGGACTAGCGGGAGTCCTAGATACGCAGTATTTT.

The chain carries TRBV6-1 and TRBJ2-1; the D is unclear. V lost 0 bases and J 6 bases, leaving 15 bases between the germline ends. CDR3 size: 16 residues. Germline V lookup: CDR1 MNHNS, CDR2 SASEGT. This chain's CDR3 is CASSEAQLTWLNEQFF. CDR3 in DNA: TGTGCCAGCAGTGAAGCGCAGCTCACCTGGCTCAATGAGCAGTTCTTC.